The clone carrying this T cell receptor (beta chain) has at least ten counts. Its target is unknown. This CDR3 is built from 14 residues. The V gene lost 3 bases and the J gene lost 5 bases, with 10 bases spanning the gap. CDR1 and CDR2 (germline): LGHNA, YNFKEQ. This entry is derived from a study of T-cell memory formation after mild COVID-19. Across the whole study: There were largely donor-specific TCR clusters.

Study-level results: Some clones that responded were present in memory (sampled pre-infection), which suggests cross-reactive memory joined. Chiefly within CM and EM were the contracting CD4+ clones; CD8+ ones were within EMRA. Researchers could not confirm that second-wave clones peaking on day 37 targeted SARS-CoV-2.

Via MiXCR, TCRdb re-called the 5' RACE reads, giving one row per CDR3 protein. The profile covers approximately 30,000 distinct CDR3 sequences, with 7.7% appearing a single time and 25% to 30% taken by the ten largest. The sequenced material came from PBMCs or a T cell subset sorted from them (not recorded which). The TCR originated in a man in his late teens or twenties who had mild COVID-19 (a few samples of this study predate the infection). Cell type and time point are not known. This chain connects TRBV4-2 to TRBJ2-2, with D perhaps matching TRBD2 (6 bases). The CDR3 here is CASSHNAGTGELFF. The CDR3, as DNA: TGTGCCAGCAGCCATAATGCGGGAACCGGGGAGCTGTTTTTT.